The following is a T cell receptor beta chain sequence with its context. The data were taken from a study of PD-1 blockade in classical Hodgkin lymphoma. Here immunoSEQ multiplex PCR was the method, and the copy in TCRdb shows in-frame clones only, minus some. The data contain about 40,000 clones, around 87% of them singletons. CDR1 KGHSH and CDR2 LQKENI come from the germline V gene. Trimming took off 3 bases at V and 0 bases at J, with 12 bases between the two ends. The CDR3 extends over 15 amino acids. No patient escaped relapse after autologous stem cell transplantation, and brentuximab vedotin exposure varied.

The V and J genes are TRBV18 and TRBJ2-7; D is unresolved. Sequenced material: peripheral blood mononuclear cells (PBMCs), taken at baseline. The sequence was obtained from a human donor with classical Hodgkin lymphoma. CDR3 protein: CASSPVRVGSYEQYF. The CDR3 region has the DNA TGTGCCAGCTCACCGGTTAGGGTAGGCTCCTACGAGCAGTACTTC. The full variable domain, rest sourced from reference TRBV18 and TRBJ2-7, is NAGVMQNPRHLVRRRGQEARLRCSPMKGHSHVYWYRQLPEEGLKFMVYLQKENIIDESGMPKERFSAEFPKEGPSILRIQQVVRGDSAAYFCASSPVRVGSYEQYFGPGTRLTVT.